A single T cell receptor beta chain is shown here with its context. Its target is not known. The data were taken from a study of blood T cells in healthy people across ages. Background on the study: About one barcoded TCR beta cDNA was captured per two T cells.

Whenever a sample was processed, at least 6.5 million PBMCs were isolated. Next came a second PCR, run for roughly 7 to 12 cycles, which used a sample-barcoded 5' primer along with a J-beta primer mix. Via MiXCR, TCRdb re-called the 5' RACE reads, giving one row per CDR3 protein. Counted here are approximately 1.5 million distinct CDR3 sequences, roughly 30% occurring once; the ten biggest clones make up roughly 10%. Study results and caveats: Conclusively comparing naive with antigen-experienced cells was impossible with unsorted PBMCs. In long-lived donors, naive CD4+ cell counts and diversity exceeded those of aged donors.

Germline loops: CDR1 SQVTM, CDR2 ANQGSEA. V dropped 7 bases and J dropped 4 bases, with 14 bases sitting between them. The CDR3 spans 12 residues. The sequencing sample was made of blood. The sequence was collected from a woman aged 25 to 45 in good health. The J gene is TRBJ2-7, the V gene TRBV29-1; tentatively, D is TRBD1 or TRBD2 (7 bases each). The CDR3, as DNA: TGCAGCGGCCGACAGGGAGGGTACGAGCAGTACTTC. Translation: CSGRQGGYEQYF.